This TCR beta chain was documented in a study of cytomegalovirus exposure and HLA in healthy donors. 13 Jbeta primers and 60 Vbeta primers were used for the PCR. TCRdb's copy holds only in-frame clones and misses some; the assay was immunoSEQ multiplex PCR. The sample lists some 150,000 clones, about 88% occurring once. This CDR3 has 16 amino acids. V lost 1 base to trimming and J lost 10 bases; unmatched junction nucleotides: 10. CDR1 and CDR2 from the germline V gene are MGHDK and SYGVNS. The chain carries TRBV25-1 and TRBJ2-1; 10 bases line up with TRBD2. The sequence derives from a woman aged 18-29 years in good health and CMV-seronegative. Sequenced: PBMCs. Here the CDR3 reads CASSESSAGGSREQFF. CDR3 bases: TGTGCCAGCAGTGAATCGTCAGCGGGAGGGTCCAGGGAGCAGTTCTTC.